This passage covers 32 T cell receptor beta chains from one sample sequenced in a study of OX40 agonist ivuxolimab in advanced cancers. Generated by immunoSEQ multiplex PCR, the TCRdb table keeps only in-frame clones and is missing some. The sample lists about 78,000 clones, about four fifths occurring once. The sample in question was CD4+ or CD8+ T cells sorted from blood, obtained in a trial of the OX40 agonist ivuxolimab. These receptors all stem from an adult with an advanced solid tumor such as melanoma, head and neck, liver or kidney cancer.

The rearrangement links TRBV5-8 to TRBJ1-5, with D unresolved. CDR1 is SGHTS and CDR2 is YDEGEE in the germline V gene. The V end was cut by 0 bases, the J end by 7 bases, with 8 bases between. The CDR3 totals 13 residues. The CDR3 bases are TGTGCCAGCAGCTTGGAAATGGGGCAGCCCCAGCATTTT. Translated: CASSLEMGQPQHF.

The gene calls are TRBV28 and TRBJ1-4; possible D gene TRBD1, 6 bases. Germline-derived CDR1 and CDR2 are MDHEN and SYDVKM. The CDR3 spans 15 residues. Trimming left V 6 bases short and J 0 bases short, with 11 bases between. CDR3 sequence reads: CASSKTGPTNEKLFF. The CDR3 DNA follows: TGTGCCAGCAGCAAGACAGGACCAACTAATGAAAAACTGTTTTTT.

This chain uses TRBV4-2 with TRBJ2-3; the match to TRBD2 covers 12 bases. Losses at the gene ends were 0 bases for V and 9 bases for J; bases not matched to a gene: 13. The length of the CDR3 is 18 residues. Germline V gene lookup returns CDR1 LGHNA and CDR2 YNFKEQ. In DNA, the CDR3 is TGTGCCAGCAGCCAAGATTTCCCTAGCGGGGGGGATGTGGCAACGCAGTATTTT. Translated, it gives CASSQDFPSGGDVATQYF.

For the CDR3, the DNA is TGCGCCAGCAGCGTTACAGGCTCTGGGGCCAACGTCCTGACTTTC. Translated, it gives CASSVTGSGANVLTF. This chain uses TRBV5-1 with TRBJ2-6; a weak D match, TRBD1 (5 bases). V lost 4 bases, J lost 0 bases, and 8 bases lay in between. Germline-derived CDR1 and CDR2 are SGHRS and YFSETQ. The length of the CDR3 is 15 residues.

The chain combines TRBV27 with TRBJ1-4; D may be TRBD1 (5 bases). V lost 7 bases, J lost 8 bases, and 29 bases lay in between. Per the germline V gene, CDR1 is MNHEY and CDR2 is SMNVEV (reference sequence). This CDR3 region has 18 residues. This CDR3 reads CASTPGGKQSSTREKLFF. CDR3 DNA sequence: TGTGCCAGCACCCCGGGGGGGAAACAATCCTCAACGAGGGAAAAACTGTTTTTT.

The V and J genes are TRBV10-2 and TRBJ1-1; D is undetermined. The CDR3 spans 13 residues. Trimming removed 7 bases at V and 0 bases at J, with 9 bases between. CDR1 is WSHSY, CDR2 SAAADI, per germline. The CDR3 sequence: CASIPNMNTEAFF. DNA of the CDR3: TGCGCCAGCATCCCAAACATGAACACTGAAGCTTTCTTT.

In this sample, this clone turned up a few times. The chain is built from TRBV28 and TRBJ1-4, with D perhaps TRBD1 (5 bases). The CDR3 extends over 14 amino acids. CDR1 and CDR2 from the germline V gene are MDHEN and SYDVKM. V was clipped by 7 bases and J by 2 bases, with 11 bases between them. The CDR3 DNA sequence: TGTGCCAGCACAGGGTTTTCGACTAATGAAAAACTGTTTTTT. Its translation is CASTGFSTNEKLFF.

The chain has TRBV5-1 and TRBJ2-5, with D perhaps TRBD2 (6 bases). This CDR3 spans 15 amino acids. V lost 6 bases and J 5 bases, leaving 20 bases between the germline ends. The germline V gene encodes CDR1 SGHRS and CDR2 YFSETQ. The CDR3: CASTFSGTEGETQYF. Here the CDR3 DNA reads TGCGCCAGCACCTTCAGTGGGACGGAGGGGGAGACCCAGTACTTC.

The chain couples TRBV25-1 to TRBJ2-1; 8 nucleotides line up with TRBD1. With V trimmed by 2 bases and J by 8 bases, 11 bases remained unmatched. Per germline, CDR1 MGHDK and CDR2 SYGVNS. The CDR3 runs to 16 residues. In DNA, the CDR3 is TGTGCCAGCAGTGAAGGGTTAGGCAGGGGGCGGTATGAGCAGTTCTTC. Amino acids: CASSEGLGRGRYEQFF.

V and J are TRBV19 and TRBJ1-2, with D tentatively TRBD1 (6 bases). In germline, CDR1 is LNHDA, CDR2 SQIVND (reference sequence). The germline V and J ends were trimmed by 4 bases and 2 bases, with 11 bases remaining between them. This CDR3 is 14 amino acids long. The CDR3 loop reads CASSNSGQNYGYTF. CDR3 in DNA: TGTGCCAGTAGTAATTCCGGACAGAACTATGGCTACACCTTC.

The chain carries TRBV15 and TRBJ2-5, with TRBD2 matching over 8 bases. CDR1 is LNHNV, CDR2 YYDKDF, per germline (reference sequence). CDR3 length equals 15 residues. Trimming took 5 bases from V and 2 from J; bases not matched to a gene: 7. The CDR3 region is CATSFSGARQETQYF. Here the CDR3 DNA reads TGTGCCACCAGCTTTAGCGGGGCACGTCAAGAGACCCAGTACTTC.

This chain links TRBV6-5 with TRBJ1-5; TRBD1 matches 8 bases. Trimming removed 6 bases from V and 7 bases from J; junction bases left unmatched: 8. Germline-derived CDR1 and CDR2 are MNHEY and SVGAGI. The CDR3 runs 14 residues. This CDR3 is CASRQGGSKQPQHF. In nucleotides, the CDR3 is TGTGCCAGCAGACAGGGGGGATCGAAGCAGCCCCAGCATTTT.

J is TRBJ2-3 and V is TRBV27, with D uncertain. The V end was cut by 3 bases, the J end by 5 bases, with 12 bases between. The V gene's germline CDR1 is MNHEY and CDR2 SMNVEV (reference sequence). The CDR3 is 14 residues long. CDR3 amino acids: CASSFITSQDTQYF. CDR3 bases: TGTGCCAGCAGTTTCATTACCTCGCAAGATACGCAGTATTTT.

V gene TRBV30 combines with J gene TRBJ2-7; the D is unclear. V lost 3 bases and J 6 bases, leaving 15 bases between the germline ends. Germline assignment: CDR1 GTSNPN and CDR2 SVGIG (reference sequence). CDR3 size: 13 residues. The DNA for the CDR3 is TGTGCCTGGAGCAGAGACCCGTCAGGCGAGCAGTACTTC. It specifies CAWSRDPSGEQYF.

The CDR3 region is CASSSTAVLTGANYGYTF. CDR3 sequence (DNA): TGTGCCAGCAGCTCGACCGCGGTGTTGACAGGGGCTAACTATGGCTACACCTTC. V gene TRBV7-2 combines with J gene TRBJ1-2; 8 nucleotides line up with TRBD1. CDR3 length: 18 amino acids. The V and J ends lost 4 bases and 0 bases, in that order; junction bases with no gene match: 13. Germline assignment: CDR1 SGHTA and CDR2 FQGNSA.

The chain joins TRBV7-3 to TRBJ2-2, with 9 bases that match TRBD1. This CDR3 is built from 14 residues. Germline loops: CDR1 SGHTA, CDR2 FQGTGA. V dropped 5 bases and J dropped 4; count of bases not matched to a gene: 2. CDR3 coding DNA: TGTGCCAGCAGCCAACAGGGGGCCACCGGGGAGCTGTTTTTT. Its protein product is CASSQQGATGELFF.

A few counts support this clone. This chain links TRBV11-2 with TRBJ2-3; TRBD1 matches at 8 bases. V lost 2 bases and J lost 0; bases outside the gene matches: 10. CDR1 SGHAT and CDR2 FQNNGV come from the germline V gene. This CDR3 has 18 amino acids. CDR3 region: CASSLKGGTGPSTDTQYF. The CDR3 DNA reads TGTGCCAGCAGCTTAAAGGGTGGGACAGGTCCTAGCACAGATACGCAGTATTTT.

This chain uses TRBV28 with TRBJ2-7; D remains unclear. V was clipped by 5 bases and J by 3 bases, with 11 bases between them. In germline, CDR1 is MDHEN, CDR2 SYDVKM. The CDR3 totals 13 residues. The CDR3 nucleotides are TGTGCCAGCAGTCCCCGGCCCTTCTACGAGCAGTACTTC. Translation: CASSPRPFYEQYF.

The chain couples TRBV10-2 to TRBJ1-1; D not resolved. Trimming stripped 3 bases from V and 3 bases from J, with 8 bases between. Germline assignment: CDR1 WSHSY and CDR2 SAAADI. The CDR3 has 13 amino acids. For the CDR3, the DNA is TGCGCCAGCAGTGATCAGGTTTACACTGAAGCTTTCTTT. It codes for CASSDQVYTEAFF.

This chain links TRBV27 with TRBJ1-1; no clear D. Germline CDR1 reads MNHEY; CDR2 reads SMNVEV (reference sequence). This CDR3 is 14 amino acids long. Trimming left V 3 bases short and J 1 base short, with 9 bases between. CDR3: CASSFRGKNTEAFF. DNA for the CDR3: TGTGCCAGCAGTTTCCGGGGTAAGAACACTGAAGCTTTCTTT.

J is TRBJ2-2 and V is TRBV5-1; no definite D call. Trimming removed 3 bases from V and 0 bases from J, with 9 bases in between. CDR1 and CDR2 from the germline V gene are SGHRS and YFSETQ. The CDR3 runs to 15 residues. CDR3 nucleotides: TGCGCCAGCAGCTATTCTACAGCGAACACCGGGGAGCTGTTTTTT. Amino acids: CASSYSTANTGELFF.

In DNA, the CDR3 is TGTGCCATCAGTTCGGGAGGGGGTCTCTACAATGAGCAGTTCTTC. It encodes CAISSGGGLYNEQFF. The genes are TRBV10-3 and TRBJ2-1; 8 positions match TRBD2. Germline V gives CDR1 ENHRY, CDR2 SYGVKD. The V gene end was trimmed by 5 bases and the J gene end by 3 bases; junction bases not matched to a gene: 6. The CDR3 spans 15 residues.

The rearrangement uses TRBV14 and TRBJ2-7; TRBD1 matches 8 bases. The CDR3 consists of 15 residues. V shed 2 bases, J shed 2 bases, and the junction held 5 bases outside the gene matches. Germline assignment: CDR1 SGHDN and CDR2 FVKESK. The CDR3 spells CASSQSRGPTYEQYF. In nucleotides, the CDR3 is TGTGCCAGCAGCCAAAGCAGGGGGCCGACCTACGAGCAGTACTTC.

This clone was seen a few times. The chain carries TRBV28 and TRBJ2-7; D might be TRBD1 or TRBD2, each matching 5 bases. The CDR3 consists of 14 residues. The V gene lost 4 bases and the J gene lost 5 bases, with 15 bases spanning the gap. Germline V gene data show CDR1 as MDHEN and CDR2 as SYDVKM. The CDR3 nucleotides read TGTGCCAGCAGTTCGAGGACGGGACGGAACGAGCAGTACTTC. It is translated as CASSSRTGRNEQYF.

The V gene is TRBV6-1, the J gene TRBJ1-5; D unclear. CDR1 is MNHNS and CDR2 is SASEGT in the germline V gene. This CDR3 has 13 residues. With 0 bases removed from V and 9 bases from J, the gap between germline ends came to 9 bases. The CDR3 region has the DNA TGTGCCAGCAGTGAAGCGACCTTGGCGCCCCAGCATTTT. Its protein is CASSEATLAPQHF.

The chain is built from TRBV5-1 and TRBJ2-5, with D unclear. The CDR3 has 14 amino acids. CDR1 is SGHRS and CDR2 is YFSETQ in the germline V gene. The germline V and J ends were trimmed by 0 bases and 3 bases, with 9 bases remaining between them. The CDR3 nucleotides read TGCGCCAGCAGCTTGGTGGCAGGAGAAGAGACCCAGTACTTC. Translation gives CASSLVAGEETQYF.

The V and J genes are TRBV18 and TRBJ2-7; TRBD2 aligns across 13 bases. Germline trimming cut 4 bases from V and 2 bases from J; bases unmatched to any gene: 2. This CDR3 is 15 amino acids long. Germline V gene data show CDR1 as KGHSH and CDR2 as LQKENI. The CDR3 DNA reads TGTGCCAGCTCACTTACTAGCGGGGGGGCCTACGAGCAGTACGTC. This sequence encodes CASSLTSGGAYEQYV.

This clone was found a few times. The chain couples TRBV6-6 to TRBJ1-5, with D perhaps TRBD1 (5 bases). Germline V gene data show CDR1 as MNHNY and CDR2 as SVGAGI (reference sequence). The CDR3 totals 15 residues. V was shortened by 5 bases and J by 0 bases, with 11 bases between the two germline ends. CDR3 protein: CASSPGLYSNQPQHF. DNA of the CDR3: TGTGCCAGCAGTCCGGGACTGTATAGCAATCAGCCCCAGCATTTT.

The CDR3 DNA reads as TGTGCCAGCAGGTATTCCGCATCCCTCGGCAATCAGCCCCAGCATTTT. It is translated as CASRYSASLGNQPQHF. The J gene is TRBJ1-5, the V gene TRBV2; D gene unclear. The CDR3 is 16 amino acids. Germline-derived CDR1 and CDR2 are SNHLY and FYNNEI. V gave up 6 bases and J gave up 2 bases, with 17 bases separating them.

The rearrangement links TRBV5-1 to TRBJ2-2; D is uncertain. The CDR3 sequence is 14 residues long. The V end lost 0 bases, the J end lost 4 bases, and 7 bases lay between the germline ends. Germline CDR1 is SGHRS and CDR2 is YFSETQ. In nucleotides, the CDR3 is TGCGCCAGCAGCTTGGCCACGTTCACCGGGGAGCTGTTTTTT. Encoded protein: CASSLATFTGELFF.

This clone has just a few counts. CDR3 nucleotide sequence: TGCGCCAGCAGTGAACGGGCTAGAGCCTACGAGCAGTACTTC. This translates into CASSERARAYEQYF. The chain is built from TRBV10-1 and TRBJ2-7, with D unclear. The CDR3 extends over 14 amino acids. Germline V lookup: CDR1 WNHNN, CDR2 SYGVQD (reference sequence). The V and J ends lost 3 bases and 2 bases respectively, with 11 bases between them.

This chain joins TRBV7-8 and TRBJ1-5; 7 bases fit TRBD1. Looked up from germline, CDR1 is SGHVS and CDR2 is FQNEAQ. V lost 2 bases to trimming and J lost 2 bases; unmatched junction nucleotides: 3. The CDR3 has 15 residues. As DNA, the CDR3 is TGTGCCAGCAGCTTATTCGGGACAGGCAATCAGCCCCAGCATTTT. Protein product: CASSLFGTGNQPQHF.